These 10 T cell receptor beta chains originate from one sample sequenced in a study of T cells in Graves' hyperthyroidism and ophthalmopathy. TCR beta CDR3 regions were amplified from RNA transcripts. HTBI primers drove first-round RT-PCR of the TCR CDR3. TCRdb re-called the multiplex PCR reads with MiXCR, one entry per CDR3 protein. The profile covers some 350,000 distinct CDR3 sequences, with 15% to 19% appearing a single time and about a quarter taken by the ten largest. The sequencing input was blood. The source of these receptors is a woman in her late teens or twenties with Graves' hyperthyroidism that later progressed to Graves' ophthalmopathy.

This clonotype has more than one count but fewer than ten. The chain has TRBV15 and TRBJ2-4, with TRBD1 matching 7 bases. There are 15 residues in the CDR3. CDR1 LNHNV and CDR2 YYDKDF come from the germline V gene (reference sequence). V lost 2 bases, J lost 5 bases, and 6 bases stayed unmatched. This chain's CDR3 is CATSRPRTGQNIQYF. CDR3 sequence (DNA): TGTGCCACCAGCAGACCGAGGACAGGACAAAACATTCAGTACTTC.

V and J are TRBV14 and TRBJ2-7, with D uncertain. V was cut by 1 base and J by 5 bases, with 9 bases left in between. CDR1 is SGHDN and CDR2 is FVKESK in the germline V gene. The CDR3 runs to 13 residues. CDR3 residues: CASSQAGPHEQYF. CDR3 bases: TGTGCCAGCAGCCAAGCAGGCCCCCACGAGCAGTACTTC.

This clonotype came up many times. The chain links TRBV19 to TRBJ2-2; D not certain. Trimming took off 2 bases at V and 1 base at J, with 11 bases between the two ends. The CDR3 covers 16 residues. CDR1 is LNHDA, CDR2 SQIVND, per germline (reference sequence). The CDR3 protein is CASSIKRRLNTGELFF. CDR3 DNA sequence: TGTGCCAGTAGTATAAAACGCAGGCTGAACACCGGGGAGCTGTTTTTT.

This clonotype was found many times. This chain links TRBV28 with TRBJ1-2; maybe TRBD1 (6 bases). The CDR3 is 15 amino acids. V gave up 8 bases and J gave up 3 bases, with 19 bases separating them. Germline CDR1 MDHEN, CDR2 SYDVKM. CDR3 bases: TGTGCCAGCGAAGCTGCCGGGGGCAAGGACTATGGCTACACCTTC. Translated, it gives CASEAAGGKDYGYTF.

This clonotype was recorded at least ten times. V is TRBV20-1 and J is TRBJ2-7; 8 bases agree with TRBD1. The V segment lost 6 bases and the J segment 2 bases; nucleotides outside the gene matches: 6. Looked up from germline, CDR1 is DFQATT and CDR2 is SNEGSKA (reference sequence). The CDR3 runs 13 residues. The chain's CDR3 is CSASTGATYEQYF. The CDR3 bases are TGCAGTGCCTCGACAGGGGCCACCTACGAGCAGTACTTC.

The CDR3 DNA sequence: TGTGCCAGCAGCTCCTACAGGGGGCGCGTGGACACTGAAGCTTTCTTT. It codes for CASSSYRGRVDTEAFF. The chain is built from TRBV11-2 and TRBJ1-1; TRBD1 aligns across 9 bases. Germline V gives CDR1 SGHAT, CDR2 FQNNGV. This CDR3 has 16 amino acids. The J segment lost 3 bases and the V segment lost 4 bases, leaving 9 bases of the junction unmatched.

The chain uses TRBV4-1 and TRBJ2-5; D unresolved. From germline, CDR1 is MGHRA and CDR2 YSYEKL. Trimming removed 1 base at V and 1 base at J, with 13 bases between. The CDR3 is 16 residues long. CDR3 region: CASSQGSFQSQETQYF. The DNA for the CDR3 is TGCGCCAGCAGCCAAGGATCGTTCCAATCCCAAGAGACCCAGTACTTC.

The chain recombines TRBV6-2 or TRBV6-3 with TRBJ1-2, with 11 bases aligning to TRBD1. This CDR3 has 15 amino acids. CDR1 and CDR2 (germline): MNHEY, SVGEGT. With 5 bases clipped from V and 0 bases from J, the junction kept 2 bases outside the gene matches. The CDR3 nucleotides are TGTGCCAGCAGTATGGGACAGGGGGCTAACTATGGCTACACCTTC. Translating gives CASSMGQGANYGYTF.

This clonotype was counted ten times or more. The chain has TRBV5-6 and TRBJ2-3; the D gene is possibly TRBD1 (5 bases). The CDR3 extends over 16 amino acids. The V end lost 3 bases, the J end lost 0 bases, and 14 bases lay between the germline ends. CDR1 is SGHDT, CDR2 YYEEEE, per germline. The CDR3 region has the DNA TGTGCCAGCAGCTGGCCTGGGGCACTAAGCACAGATACGCAGTATTTT. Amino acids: CASSWPGALSTDTQYF.

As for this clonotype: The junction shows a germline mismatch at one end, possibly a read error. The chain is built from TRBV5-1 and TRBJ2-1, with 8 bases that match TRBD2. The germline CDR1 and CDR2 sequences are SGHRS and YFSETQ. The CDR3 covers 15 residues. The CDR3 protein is CASSLSGAGGNGQFF. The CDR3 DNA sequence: TGCGCCAGCAGCTTGAGCGGGGCGGGGGGCAATGGGCAGTTCTTC.